The present TCR beta chain was sequenced within a study of blood T cells in healthy people across ages. Study-wide results and caveats: With unsorted PBMCs, a conclusive comparison of naive versus antigen-experienced cells was not possible.

In this sample, this clonotype turned up a few times. Its specificity is unknown. The use of a sample-barcoded 5' primer and a J-beta primer mix characterized a second PCR of 7 to 11 cycles. TCRdb re-analysed the 5' RACE reads in MiXCR, keeping a single row per CDR3 protein. The sample has around 650,000 distinct CDR3 sequences, approximately 40% seen once. This TCR was recovered from a man aged 80 or over in good health. The sequenced material came from blood.

CDR3: CASSQGLFRETQYF. CDR3 nucleotide sequence: TGCGCCAGCAGCCAGGGACTATTTAGGGAGACCCAGTACTTC. J is TRBJ2-5 and V is TRBV5-1; 7 bases are shared with TRBD2. This CDR3 spans 14 amino acids. Germline CDR1 and CDR2: SGHRS and YFSETQ. V lost 4 bases to trimming and J lost 5 bases; unmatched junction nucleotides: 8.